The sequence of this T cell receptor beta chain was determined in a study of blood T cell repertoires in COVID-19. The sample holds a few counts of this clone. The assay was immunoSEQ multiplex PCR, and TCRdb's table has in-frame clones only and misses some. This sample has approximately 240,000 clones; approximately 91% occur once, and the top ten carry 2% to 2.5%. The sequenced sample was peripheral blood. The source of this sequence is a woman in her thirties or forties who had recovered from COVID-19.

The CDR3 DNA follows: TGTGCCAGCAGTTCCCCCCAGACTAGCGGCGAAGAGACCCAGTACTTC. Translating gives CASSSPQTSGEETQYF. The rearrangement uses TRBV6-6 and TRBJ2-5; TRBD2 agrees at 9 bases. The CDR3 extends over 16 amino acids. Germline V gene data show CDR1 as MNHNY and CDR2 as SVGAGI (reference sequence). The J segment lost 3 bases and the V segment lost 4 bases, leaving 9 bases of the junction unmatched.